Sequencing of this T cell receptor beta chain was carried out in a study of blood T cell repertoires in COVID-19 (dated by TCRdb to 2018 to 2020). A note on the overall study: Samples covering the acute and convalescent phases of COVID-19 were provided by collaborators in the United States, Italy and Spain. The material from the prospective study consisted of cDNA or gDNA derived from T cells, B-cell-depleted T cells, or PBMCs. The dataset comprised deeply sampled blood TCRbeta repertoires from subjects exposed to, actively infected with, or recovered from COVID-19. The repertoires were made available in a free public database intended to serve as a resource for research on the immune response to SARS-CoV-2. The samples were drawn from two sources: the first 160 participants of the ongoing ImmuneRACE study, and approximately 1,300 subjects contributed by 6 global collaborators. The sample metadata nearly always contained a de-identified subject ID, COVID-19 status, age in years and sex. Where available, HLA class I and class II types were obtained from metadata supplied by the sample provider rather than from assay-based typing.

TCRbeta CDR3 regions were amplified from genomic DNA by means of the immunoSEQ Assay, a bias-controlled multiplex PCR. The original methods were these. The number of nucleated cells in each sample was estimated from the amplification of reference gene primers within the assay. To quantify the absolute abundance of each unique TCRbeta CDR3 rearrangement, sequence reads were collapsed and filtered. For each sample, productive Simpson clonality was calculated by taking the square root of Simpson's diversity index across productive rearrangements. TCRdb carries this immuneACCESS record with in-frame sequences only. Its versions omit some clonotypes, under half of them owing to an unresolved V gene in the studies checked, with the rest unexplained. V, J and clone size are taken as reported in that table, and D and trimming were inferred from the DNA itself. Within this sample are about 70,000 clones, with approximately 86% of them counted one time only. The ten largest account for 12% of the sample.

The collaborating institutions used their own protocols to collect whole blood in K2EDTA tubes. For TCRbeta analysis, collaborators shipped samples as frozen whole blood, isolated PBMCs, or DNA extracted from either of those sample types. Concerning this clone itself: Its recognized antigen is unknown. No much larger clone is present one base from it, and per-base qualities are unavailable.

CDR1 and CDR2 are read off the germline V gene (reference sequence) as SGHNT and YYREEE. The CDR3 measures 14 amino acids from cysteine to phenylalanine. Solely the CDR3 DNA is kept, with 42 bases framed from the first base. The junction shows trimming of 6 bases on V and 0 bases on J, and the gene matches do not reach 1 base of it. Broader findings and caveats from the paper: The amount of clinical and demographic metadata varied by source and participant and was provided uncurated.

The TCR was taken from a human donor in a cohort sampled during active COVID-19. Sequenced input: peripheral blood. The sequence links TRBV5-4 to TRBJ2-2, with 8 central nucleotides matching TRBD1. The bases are TGTGCCAGCATGGACAGGGCGAACACCGGGGAGCTGTTTTTT. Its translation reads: CASMDRANTGELFF.